This T cell receptor (beta chain) came from a study of T-cell reconstitution after alpha-beta-depleted transplantation in children. Preparation of the TCRbeta library used unique molecular identifiers. TCRdb analysed the PCR reads with MiXCR anew, one entry per CDR3 protein. The sample consists of 530,000 or so distinct CDR3 sequences, 25% to 30% of them appearing once. This clonotype was picked up a small number of times. Its antigen is unknown. Broader study findings: At around two months after transplant, the alpha-beta T cells were reportedly derived from several hundred expanded clones that came from non-depleted graft cells.

The germline V gene has CDR1 SGHRS and CDR2 YFSETQ. The CDR3 runs 17 residues. The J segment lost 4 bases and the V segment lost 0 bases, leaving 8 bases of the junction unmatched. The J gene is TRBJ2-2, the V gene TRBV5-1; 8 nucleotides align to TRBD1. The TCR originated in a boy under three years old with Wiskott-Aldrich syndrome, due to receive a stem cell transplant. The material was PBMCs, obtained before TCRalphabeta/CD19-depleted stem cell transplant. CDR3 nucleotides: TGCGCCAGCAGCTTGGCGGGAACAGGGGGTGGCACCGGGGAGCTGTTTTTT. It is translated as CASSLAGTGGGTGELFF.